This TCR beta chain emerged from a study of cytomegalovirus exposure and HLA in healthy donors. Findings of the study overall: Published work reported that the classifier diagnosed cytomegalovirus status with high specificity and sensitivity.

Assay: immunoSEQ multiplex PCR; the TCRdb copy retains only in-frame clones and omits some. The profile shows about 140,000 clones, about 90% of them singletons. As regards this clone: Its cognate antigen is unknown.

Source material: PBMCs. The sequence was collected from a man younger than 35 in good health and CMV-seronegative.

The CDR3 bases are TGCGCCAGCAGCGTACAGGGAGTGGATTCACCCCTCCACTTT. It is translated as CASSVQGVDSPLHF. The gene calls are TRBV5-1 and TRBJ1-6; tentatively, D is TRBD1 (6 bases). Deletions cut 4 bases from V and 8 bases from J, with 13 bases between. This CDR3 is built from 14 residues. In germline, CDR1 is SGHRS, CDR2 YFSETQ.